The 9 T cell receptor beta chains given below trace back to one sample, sequenced in a study of blood T cell repertoires in COVID-19. Libraries were prepared by immunoSEQ multiplex PCR; TCRdb keeps only in-frame clonotypes and omits some of them. The repertoire holds about 210,000 clones, roughly four fifths seen once, with roughly 5.1% in the top ten. The sample consisted of peripheral blood. Every receptor here comes from a woman between 70 and 85 years old with COVID-19, enrolled during active disease.

This chain connects TRBV18 to TRBJ1-6, with D tentatively TRBD1 (5 bases). V shed 2 bases and J shed 10 bases, with 21 bases lying between them. CDR1 and CDR2 from the germline V gene are KGHSH and LQKENI. This CDR3 is 17 amino acids long. In nucleotides, the CDR3 is TGTGCCAGCTCACCATTCGTCGGGCAGGGTGTCAGGTCACCCCTCCACTTT. Its translation is CASSPFVGQGVRSPLHF. The full variable domain, with the rest looked up from reference TRBV18 and TRBJ1-6, is NAGVMQNPRHLVRRRGQEARLRCSPMKGHSHVYWYRQLPEEGLKFMVYLQKENIIDESGMPKERFSAEFPKEGPSILRIQQVVRGDSAAYFCASSPFVGQGVRSPLHFGNGTRLTVT.

The chain combines TRBV25-1 with TRBJ1-6; unclear D gene. Trimming shortened V by 1 base and J by 11 bases, and 15 bases separated the two germline ends. Per germline, CDR1 MGHDK and CDR2 SYGVNS. The CDR3 is 15 amino acids. CDR3 nucleotides: TGTGCCAGCAGTGAATCCCGGGTAACCCTGGCACCCCTCCACTTT. Protein product: CASSESRVTLAPLHF.

This rearrangement joins TRBV24-1 to TRBJ1-1, with no clear D. Germline V gives CDR1 KGHDR, CDR2 SFDVKD. The CDR3 spans 14 residues. The V and J ends lost 5 bases and 1 base respectively, with 10 bases between them. The CDR3 DNA is TGTGCCACCAGTGCATCCGGGGAGAACACTGAAGCTTTCTTT. Amino acids: CATSASGENTEAFF.

V and J are TRBV2 and TRBJ1-6, with D unclear. The CDR3 is made up of 14 amino acids. The V and J ends lost 7 bases and 6 bases respectively, with 13 bases between them. The V gene's germline CDR1 is SNHLY and CDR2 FYNNEI. The CDR3 DNA reads as TGTGCCAGCAACCCCGGGTCATCTAATTCACCCCTCCACTTT. Protein: CASNPGSSNSPLHF.

CDR3: CASSLSNLREGGYTF. The CDR3 bases are TGTGCCAGCAGTTTATCGAATCTGCGGGAGGGAGGCTACACCTTC. V is TRBV27 and J is TRBJ1-2, with unresolved D. Germline lookup yields CDR1 MNHEY and CDR2 SMNVEV (reference sequence). Trimming took 0 bases from V and 8 from J, leaving 16 bases between them. CDR3 length: 15 residues.

The rearrangement links TRBV12-3 or TRBV12-4 to TRBJ2-7; the match to TRBD1 covers 8 bases. Trimming removed 5 bases from V and 3 bases from J; junction bases left unmatched: 3. The CDR3 is 13 amino acids. CDR3 amino acids: CASSKGQVYEQYF. The CDR3 coding sequence is TGTGCCAGCAGTAAGGGACAGGTCTACGAGCAGTACTTC.

The J gene is TRBJ2-7, the V gene TRBV7-8, with 10 bases that match TRBD2. Germline values: CDR1 SGHVS, CDR2 FQNEAQ. The V gene end was trimmed by 7 bases and the J gene end by 6 bases; junction bases not matched to a gene: 6. The CDR3 is made up of 13 amino acids. The CDR3: CASNLAGVFEQYF. CDR3 nucleotide sequence: TGTGCCAGCAACCTAGCGGGAGTCTTCGAGCAGTACTTC. The full variable domain, with the rest looked up from reference TRBV7-8 and TRBJ2-7, is GAGVSQSPRYKVAKRGQDVALRCDPISGHVSLFWYQQALGQGPEFLTYFQNEAQLDKSGLPSDRFFAERPEGSVSTLKIQRTQQEDSAVYLCASNLAGVFEQYFGPGTRLTVT.

This clone was recorded only once. CDR3 amino acids: CASSYRSGYTF. The CDR3 nucleotides read TGTGCCAGCAGTTACAGGTCTGGCTACACCTTC. The V gene is TRBV28, the J gene TRBJ1-2; a possible D gene is TRBD1 (5 bases). The CDR3 consists of 11 residues. Trimming removed 4 bases from V and 7 bases from J, with 7 bases in between. The V gene's germline CDR1 is MDHEN and CDR2 SYDVKM.

This clone was observed once. This rearrangement joins TRBV28 to TRBJ2-1, with a tentative D call TRBD1 (6 bases). The CDR3 consists of 15 residues. CDR1 and CDR2 from the germline V gene are MDHEN and SYDVKM. Between the trimmed V and J ends, which lost 2 bases and 1 base, there was a span of 9 bases. In DNA form, the CDR3 reads TGTGCCAGCAGTTTAATAGGGACATCCTACAATGAGCAGTTCTTC. Protein sequence: CASSLIGTSYNEQFF.